This T cell receptor (beta chain) was identified in a study of spatial heterogeneity in lung cancer (dated by TCRdb to the late 2010s). Study-wide context: Beta-chain transcripts were consistently detected in greater numbers than alpha-chain transcripts, which likely reflects a higher abundance of beta-chain transcripts. Both alpha and beta chains were TCR-sequenced in 220 or so tumor regions, approximately 64 matched nontumor lung samples and 56 PBMC samples obtained at surgery. TCR alpha and beta repertoires were quantitatively compared across multiple tumor regions, matched nontumor lung and blood in non-small cell lung cancer. In the raw uncorrected reads, each unique combination of TCR and UMI appeared on average more than ten times. A strong correlation was found between TCR transcript counts in tumor regions and a T cell transcriptional module score from matched bulk RNA-seq. Nonsynonymous mutation counts, determined by whole-exome sequencing of tumor tissue, were related to features of the TCR repertoire. What the study reported, not specific to this receptor: TCR-seq coverage of tumor T cells was estimated at only approximately 7% for alpha chains and roughly 13% for beta chains. Confirming at a functional level the hypothesis that regional TCRs recognize regional mutations was considered to require additional single-cell paired TCR alpha and beta sequencing. Counts of ubiquitous and regional expanded TCRs correlated with counts of ubiquitous and regional nonsynonymous mutations, respectively. A correlation was observed between the number of expanded intratumoral alpha and beta TCRs and the tumor nonsynonymous mutation count.

Including cysteine and phenylalanine, the CDR3 has 14 amino acids. The sequence is cut down to CDR3 DNA, 42 bases in frame from base 1. Trimmed from V: 9 bases; trimmed from J: 7 bases; junction bases lacking a gene match: 12. Library generation was performed with 5' RACE. Instrument used: NextSeq 500. The TCR library protocol attached a unique molecular identifier to each TCR cDNA molecule to allow correction of PCR and sequencing errors. From the authors' description of their analysis: TCR identification, UMI-based error correction and CDR3 extraction were all carried out with Decombinator tools. TCRs above a frequency of 2 per 1,000, corresponding to the top 1% of the tumor frequency distribution, were defined as expanded. Expanded tumor TCRs were classed as regional if statistically deemed absent (corrected P<0.05) from at least one tumor region, otherwise ubiquitous. Renyi diversity was computed with the R vegan package after each repertoire had been subsampled 100 times to 5,000 TCRs. CDR3 similarity networks were constructed using string-kernel similarity of amino acid triplets, with links drawn between CDR3s whose pairwise similarity was above 0.82. The public sequencing data were trimmed at Q25 with fastp and processed into clonotypes with MiXCR by TCRdb, which kept only in-frame beta chains. Rows are unified per CDR3 protein, each entry keeping the most common DNA and genes. TCRdb's processing, not the authors' own work, is the source of the V and J calls. Across this sample there are about 13,000 distinct CDR3 sequences, with about 5% seen only once. Together, the top ten hold around 10% of the sample.

This clonotype was detected many times. Its binding antigen is unknown. Per-base qualities were not stored, and no clone one base away is much larger. The time point label for this specimen denotes: sample taken at primary tumor resection. The donors were more than 60 patients from the lung TRACERx cohort who had early-stage, untreated non-small cell lung cancer. Whole RNA extracted from tumor and nontumor lung tissue, or from cryopreserved PBMC samples, was used for TCR sequencing without cell sorting. Only patients for whom sufficient RNA was available from at least two tumor regions were selected for TCR sequencing. A lung pathologist reviewed the tumor and adjacent nontumor lung specimens before the specimens were selected.

The chain is assembled from TRBV12-3 or TRBV12-4 and TRBJ2-5; 9 bases in between match TRBD1. The sequenced sample was lung tumor tissue, obtained at surgery. This TCR was sampled from a female donor with early-stage non-small cell lung cancer. The nucleotide sequence reads as follows: TGTGCCAGTCGGGGACAGGGAAGTGGCGGGACCCAGTACTTC. Translated, this gives CASRGQGSGGTQYF.